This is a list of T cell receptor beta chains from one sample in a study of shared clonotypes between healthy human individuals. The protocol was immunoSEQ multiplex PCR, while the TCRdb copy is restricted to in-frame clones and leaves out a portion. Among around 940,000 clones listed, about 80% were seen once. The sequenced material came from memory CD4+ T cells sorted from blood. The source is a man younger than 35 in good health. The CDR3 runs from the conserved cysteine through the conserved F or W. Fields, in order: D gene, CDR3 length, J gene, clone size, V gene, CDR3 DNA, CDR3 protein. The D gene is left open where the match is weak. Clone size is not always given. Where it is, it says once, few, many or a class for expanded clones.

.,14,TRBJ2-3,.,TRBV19,TGTGCCAGTAAGGATACAGCTAGCACAGATACGCAGTATTTT,CASKDTASTDTQYF
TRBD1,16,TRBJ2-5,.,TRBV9,TGTGCCAGCAGCGTAGGGGACAGGGGGCGCGTCGAGACCCAGTACTTC,CASSVGDRGRVETQYF
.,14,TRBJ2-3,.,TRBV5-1,TGCGCCAGCAGCTTGGGGCTCGACACAGATACGCAGTATTTT,CASSLGLDTDTQYF
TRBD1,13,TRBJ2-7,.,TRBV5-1,TGCGCCAGCACCGGGACAGAGTCCTACGAGCAGTACTTC,CASTGTESYEQYF
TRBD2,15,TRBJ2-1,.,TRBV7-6,TGTGCCAGCAGCTTCGGGACTAGCGGGAAGACTGAGCAGTTCTTC,CASSFGTSGKTEQFF
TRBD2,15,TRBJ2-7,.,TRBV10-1,TGCGCCAGCAGTGGAGGGACTAGCGGGAGGGCCATGCAGTACTTC,CASSGGTSGRAMQYF
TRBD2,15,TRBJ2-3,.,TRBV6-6,TGTGCCAGCAGAGAAGGGGCGGGAGCTACAGATACGCAGTATTTT,CASREGAGATDTQYF
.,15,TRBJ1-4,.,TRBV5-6,TGTGCCAGCAGCTTGAGACGGGGCTTTAATGAAAAACTGTTTTTT,CASSLRRGFNEKLFF
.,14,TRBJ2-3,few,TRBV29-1,TGCAGCGTGGCCTGGGACTTCGGTACAGATACGCAGTATTTT,CSVAWDFGTDTQYF
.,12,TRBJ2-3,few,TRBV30,TGTGCCTGGACGGGCCTTGCAGATACGCAGTATTTT,CAWTGLADTQYF
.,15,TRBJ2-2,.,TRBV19,TGTGCCAGTAGTTCCCCGGGCAGGGTTACCGGGGAGCTGTTTTTT,CASSSPGRVTGELFF
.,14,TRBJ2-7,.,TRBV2,TGTGCCAGCTCGGCAATCGGGGGAGCCTACGAGCAGTACTTC,CASSAIGGAYEQYF
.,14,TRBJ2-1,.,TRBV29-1,TGCAGCGTTGAAGATCGTGATCGCAACAATGAGCAGTTCTTC,CSVEDRDRNNEQFF
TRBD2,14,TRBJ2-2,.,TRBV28,TGTGCCAGCATTGGGAGGGTTTTATCCGGGGAGCTGTTTTTT,CASIGRVLSGELFF